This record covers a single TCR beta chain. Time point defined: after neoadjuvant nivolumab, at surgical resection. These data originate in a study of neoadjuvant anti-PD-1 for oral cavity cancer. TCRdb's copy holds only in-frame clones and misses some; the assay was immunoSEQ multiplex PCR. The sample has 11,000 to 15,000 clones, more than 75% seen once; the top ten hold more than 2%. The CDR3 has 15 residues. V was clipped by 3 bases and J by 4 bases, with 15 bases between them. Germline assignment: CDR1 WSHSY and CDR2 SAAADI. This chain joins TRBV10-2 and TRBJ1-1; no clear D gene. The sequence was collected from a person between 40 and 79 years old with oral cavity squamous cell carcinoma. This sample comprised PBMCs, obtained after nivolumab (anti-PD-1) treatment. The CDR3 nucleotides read TGCGCCAGCAGTGACTTCTGGGGTGGCGGCACTGAAGCTTTCTTT. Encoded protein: CASSDFWGGGTEAFF.